Described below is a single T cell receptor beta chain sequence and its context. This clone's antigen is unknown. Per-base quality was not reported, and no clone a single base away is much larger than it. This sample was included in a study of blood T cell repertoires in COVID-19 (dated by TCRdb to 2019 to 2021). Looking at the study overall: The collaborator samples originated in the United States, Italy and Spain and spanned the acute and convalescent phases of COVID-19. Where HLA class I and class II types were available, the types were taken from metadata supplied by the sample provider, not from assay-based typing. The prospective study material was composed of cDNA or gDNA derived from T cells, B-cell-depleted T cells, or PBMCs. Samples were obtained from the ongoing ImmuneRACE study (first 160 participants) and from over 1,000 subjects provided by 6 global collaborators. Deeply sampled blood TCRbeta repertoires from subjects exposed to, actively infected with, or recovered from COVID-19 were included in the dataset. A de-identified subject ID, COVID-19 status, age in years and sex were almost always included in the sample metadata. The repertoires were made available in a free public database intended to serve as a resource for research on the immune response to SARS-CoV-2. Overall study outcomes, separate from this receptor: How much clinical and demographic metadata was included differed by source and by participant, and the metadata was provided uncurated.

The immunoSEQ Assay, a bias-controlled multiplex PCR, was used to amplify TCRbeta CDR3 regions from genomic DNA. In the authors' own workflow: Nucleated cell counts per sample were estimated from amplification of reference gene primers within the assay. Sequence reads were collapsed and filtered to measure the absolute abundance of every unique TCRbeta CDR3 rearrangement. For each sample, productive Simpson clonality was calculated as the square root of Simpson's diversity index across productive rearrangements. TCRdb's version of the immuneACCESS table is confined to in-frame rearrangements and falls short of the full clone set. An unresolved V gene accounts for under half of the shortfall where checked; the remainder is of unknown origin. V, J and clone size were drawn from that table, and D and trimming were deduced from the DNA. The sample table lists about 240,000 clones, approximately 84% of them with a count of one. The biggest ten clones account for approximately 3.5% of the sample.

In the prospective study, participants were roughly 18 to 89 years old, resided in 25 or so geographic areas of the United States, and were enrolled through a virtual design. To assign participants to cohorts, the prospective study relied on clinical history that participants themselves reported in a screening survey and a study questionnaire. In the prospective study, mobile phlebotomists collected whole blood, serum and a nasopharyngeal or oropharyngeal swab from each participant. Over a roughly two-month period, participants in the prospective study had the option of providing additional blood draws and questionnaires. Before DNA extraction, prospective study blood samples were shipped either frozen or at room temperature. The germline V gene supplies CDR1 SNHLY and CDR2 FYNNEI. Compared with germline, V lacks 5 bases and J lacks 13 bases; bases without a gene match: 13. The CDR3 runs 15 residues from the cysteine to the phenylalanine. Of the read, only the CDR3 DNA is kept; its 45 bases are in frame from base 1.

Source material: PBMCs or T cells enriched from blood (not recorded which). The sequence links TRBV2 to TRBJ1-5, with 11 bases aligning to TRBD1. The TCR comes from a woman aged 40 to 49 with acute COVID-19. CDR3 reads: CASSPLDRGLREQHF. The nucleotide sequence reads TGTGCCAGCAGTCCCCTGGACAGGGGGCTTAGGGAGCAGCATTTT. Supplemented by the reference TRBV2 and TRBJ1-5 proteins around the CDR3, the complete variable domain is EPEVTQTPSHQVTQMGQEVILRCVPISNHLYFYWYRQILGQKVEFLVSFYNNEISEKSEIFDDQFSVERPDGSNFTLKIRSTKLEDSAMYFCASSPLDRGLREQHFGDGTRLSIL.